These 15 T cell receptor beta chains were sequenced from one sample in a study of glioma-infiltrating T cells after dendritic cell vaccination. Time point denoted: after dendritic cell vaccination, including at tumor progression/relapse. Produced via immunoSEQ multiplex PCR; TCRdb's table is partial and in-frame only. The data show about 58,000 clones, about 84% seen once. The specimen was blood, collected after dendritic cell vaccination. These receptors came from a human donor with glioblastoma.

The V call is TRBV9, the J call TRBJ1-1; 7 nucleotides match TRBD1. J lost 3 bases, V lost 5 bases, and 10 bases had no gene match. The CDR3 covers 15 residues. Germline V lookup: CDR1 SGDLS, CDR2 YYNGEE. CDR3 protein: CASSQGGHRDTEAFF. DNA for the CDR3: TGTGCCAGCAGTCAAGGGGGCCATCGGGACACTGAAGCTTTCTTT.

The rearrangement links TRBV7-8 to TRBJ1-1; maybe TRBD1 (5 bases). Trimming took 0 bases from V and 2 from J, leaving 10 bases between them. This CDR3 comprises 15 residues. CDR1 is SGHVS, CDR2 FQNEAQ, per germline. The DNA for the CDR3 is TGTGCCAGCAGCTTAGCGAGCCAGGGAAACACTGAAGCTTTCTTT. Its translation: CASSLASQGNTEAFF.

This clone has a single count. The chain links TRBV4-1 to TRBJ1-2, with 11 nucleotides matching TRBD1. Per germline, CDR1 MGHRA and CDR2 YSYEKL. The junction had 6 bases not matched to a gene; V was cut back by 5 bases and J by 4 bases. This CDR3 spans 15 amino acids. CDR3 in amino acids: CASSAWTGGGYGYTF. For the CDR3, the DNA is TGCGCCAGCAGCGCATGGACAGGGGGCGGCTATGGCTACACCTTC.

Comments on this clone: Germline is not matched at one junction end, which may reflect a read error. Other nucleotide sequences in the sample specify the same CDR3. The chain couples TRBV5-1 to TRBJ1-6, with 9 nucleotides matching TRBD1. The CDR3 contains 15 residues. Germline V gives CDR1 SGHRS, CDR2 YFSETQ. The CDR3 here is CASSNEDRGNSPLHF. The CDR3 coding sequence is TGCGCCAGCAGCAACGAGGACAGGGGCAATTCCCCCCTCCACTTT. The full variable domain, completed using reference TRBV5-1 and TRBJ1-6, is KAGVTQTPRYLIKTRGQQVTLSCSPISGHRSVSWYQQTPGQGLQFLFEYFSETQRNKGNFPGRFSGRQFSNSRSEMNVSTLELGDSALYLCASSNEDRGNSPLHFGNGTRLTVT.

The chain recombines TRBV10-3 with TRBJ2-7, with D unclear. Germline V gives CDR1 ENHRY, CDR2 SYGVKD. The CDR3 sequence is 14 residues long. The germline V and J ends were trimmed by 6 bases and 3 bases, with 15 bases remaining between them. The chain's CDR3 is CAIRPAGDFYEQYF. CDR3 sequence (DNA): TGTGCCATCAGGCCGGCAGGTGATTTCTACGAGCAGTACTTC.

J is TRBJ2-7 and V is TRBV6-5, with D possibly matching TRBD2 (5 bases). The CDR3 runs 16 residues. Between the trimmed V and J ends, which lost 4 bases and 3 bases, there was a span of 19 bases. The germline V gene encodes CDR1 MNHEY and CDR2 SVGAGI. In nucleotides, the CDR3 is TGTGCCAGCAGTTTGACGGGTCAAGTAGAGGGCTACGAGCAGTACTTC. It encodes CASSLTGQVEGYEQYF.

The rearrangement links TRBV2 to TRBJ2-5; D gene ambiguous. The V end was cut by 6 bases, the J end by 5 bases, with 13 bases between. Germline-derived CDR1 and CDR2 are SNHLY and FYNNEI. The CDR3 runs 13 residues. The CDR3 region has the DNA TGTGCCAGCAGCGCTACGTCGCATGAGACCCAGTACTTC. Its translation is CASSATSHETQYF.

The V and J genes are TRBV6-5 and TRBJ1-5; TRBD1 matches 7 bases. The germline V gene encodes CDR1 MNHEY and CDR2 SVGAGI. Trimming cost V 3 bases and J 6 bases; bases outside gene matches: 5. This CDR3 comprises 14 residues. The chain's CDR3 is CASSYSEGAQPQHF. The CDR3 DNA reads as TGTGCCAGCAGTTATTCGGAGGGGGCTCAGCCCCAGCATTTT.

Many counts were recorded for this clone. The gene calls are TRBV28 and TRBJ2-7, with a weak D call TRBD2 (6 bases). CDR3 length equals 12 residues. V lost 4 bases to trimming and J lost 7 bases, with 11 bases between them. Per the germline V gene, CDR1 is MDHEN and CDR2 is SYDVKM. CDR3 sequence reads: CASSWRGREQYF. The CDR3 nucleotides read TGTGCCAGCAGTTGGAGGGGTAGGGAGCAGTACTTC.

The chain combines TRBV25-1 with TRBJ1-5; a possible D gene is TRBD1 (6 bases). Trimming stripped 5 bases from V and 9 bases from J, with 23 bases between. CDR3 size: 16 residues. Germline CDR1 is MGHDK and CDR2 is SYGVNS. The CDR3 region has the DNA TGTGCCAGCAGTCCCGGGGGGGCCAACCTTAGGTGGCCCCAGCATTTT. Residues: CASSPGGANLRWPQHF. Full variable domain (missing parts from reference TRBV25-1 and TRBJ1-5): EADIYQTPRYLVIGTGKKITLECSQTMGHDKMYWYQQDPGMELHLIHYSYGVNSTEKGDLSSESTVSRIRTEHFPLTLESARPSHTSQYLCASSPGGANLRWPQHFGDGTRLSIL.

The V call is TRBV5-1, the J call TRBJ2-1; 7 bases agree with TRBD1. The CDR3 has 16 amino acids. V shed 4 bases and J 4 bases; nucleotides not matched to a gene: 11. Germline values: CDR1 SGHRS, CDR2 YFSETQ. The CDR3 loop reads CASSPAEGAEYNEQFF. CDR3 DNA sequence: TGCGCCAGCAGCCCGGCAGAGGGGGCTGAATACAATGAGCAGTTCTTC.

J is TRBJ2-1 and V is TRBV25-1; TRBD1 matches at 7 bases. Germline V gives CDR1 MGHDK, CDR2 SYGVNS. Trimming removed 6 bases from V and 4 bases from J; junction bases left unmatched: 9. The CDR3 runs to 15 residues. For the CDR3, the DNA is TGTGCCAGCAGAAAACAGGGACAGAAGTACAATGAGCAGTTCTTC. It encodes CASRKQGQKYNEQFF.

The chain carries TRBV25-1 and TRBJ1-2; 7 bases map to TRBD1. V shed 4 bases, J shed 8 bases, and the junction held 13 bases outside the gene matches. This CDR3 spans 15 amino acids. Germline CDR1 MGHDK, CDR2 SYGVNS. The CDR3, as DNA: TGTGCCAGCAGTGCCTCGCGGGCAGGGGGGACAGGCTACACCTTC. Translation gives CASSASRAGGTGYTF.

The chain uses TRBV1 and TRBJ2-7; TRBD1 reflects the table's D call only, with no check against the DNA. TRBV1 is a recognized pseudogene. This CDR3 is built from 14 residues. The DNA of the CDR3 is TGCACCAGCAGCCAAGGTACAGGGGGCTACGAGCAGTACTTC. This encodes CTSSQGTGGYEQYF.

The V and J genes are TRBV7-6 and TRBJ2-7; TRBD1 might be the D (6 bases). This CDR3 is 15 amino acids long. Trimming took 5 bases from V and 1 from J, leaving 15 bases between them. In germline, CDR1 is SGHVS, CDR2 FNYEAQ. The CDR3 DNA reads as TGTGCCAGCAGCCCAAAGGACAGTGGTTCCTACGAGCAGTACTTC. Encoded protein: CASSPKDSGSYEQYF. The variable domain in full, completed from reference TRBV7-6 and TRBJ2-7, reads GAGVSQSPRYKVTKRGQDVALRCDPISGHVSLYWYRQALGQGPEFLTYFNYEAQQDKSGLPNDRFSAERPEGSISTLTIQRTEQRDSAMYRCASSPKDSGSYEQYFGPGTRLTVT.